The present T cell receptor beta chain was sequenced within a study of beta chain features in type 1 diabetes. Study findings and constraints: Among all four CD4+ subsets, Type 1 diabetes patients had TCRB CDR3s that were moderately but significantly shorter.

Each of the CD4+ naive, central memory, regulatory and stem cell-like memory populations was sorted via CD45RO/CCR7/CD25/CD127/CD95/CD27. Expressed TCRB transcripts got sequenced, as all isolated RNA was reverse transcribed. TCRdb keeps only in-frame clones here, not all; method: immunoSEQ multiplex PCR. The data contain roughly 330,000 clones, roughly 13% of them singletons. The CDR3 sequence is 15 residues long. With 3 bases clipped from V and 5 bases from J, the junction kept 5 bases outside the gene matches. Germline loops: CDR1 SGHNT, CDR2 YYREEE (reference sequence). This clone was observed a handful of times. The antigen is undetermined.

The sequencing input was naive CD4+ T cells from blood. The receptor was derived from a young woman with type 1 diabetes. The V gene is TRBV5-4, the J gene TRBJ2-7; 13 bases match TRBD2. CDR3 sequence: CASSSRTSGGHEQYF. The CDR3 coding sequence is TGTGCCAGCAGCTCCCGGACTAGCGGGGGCCACGAGCAGTACTTC.